This T cell receptor (beta chain) was captured in a study of blood T cell repertoires in COVID-19. Overall study context: Spain, Italy and the United States supplied samples that represented acute and convalescent COVID-19.

CDR1 and CDR2 from the germline V gene are MNHNY and SVGAGI (reference sequence). V was clipped by 7 bases and J by 7 bases, with 17 bases between them. The CDR3 runs 14 residues. One Seattle source followed patients from active infection through their disease course. Source study methods: The authors estimated nucleated cell counts from reference gene primer amplification. Data came from immunoSEQ multiplex PCR; TCRdb stores just in-frame clones and leaves some out. That table is the source of V, J and clone size, and D and trimming were worked out from the DNA. The table includes 150,000 or so clones, roughly nine tenths detected once.

V usage is TRBV6-6 and J usage is TRBJ1-5, with D possibly matching TRBD1 (6 bases). Sequencing input: peripheral blood. The source is a woman in her 70s with COVID-19, enrolled during active disease. The CDR3 region is CASTDTGWWQPQHF. DNA for the CDR3: TGTGCCAGCACCGATACAGGGTGGTGGCAGCCCCAGCATTTT.